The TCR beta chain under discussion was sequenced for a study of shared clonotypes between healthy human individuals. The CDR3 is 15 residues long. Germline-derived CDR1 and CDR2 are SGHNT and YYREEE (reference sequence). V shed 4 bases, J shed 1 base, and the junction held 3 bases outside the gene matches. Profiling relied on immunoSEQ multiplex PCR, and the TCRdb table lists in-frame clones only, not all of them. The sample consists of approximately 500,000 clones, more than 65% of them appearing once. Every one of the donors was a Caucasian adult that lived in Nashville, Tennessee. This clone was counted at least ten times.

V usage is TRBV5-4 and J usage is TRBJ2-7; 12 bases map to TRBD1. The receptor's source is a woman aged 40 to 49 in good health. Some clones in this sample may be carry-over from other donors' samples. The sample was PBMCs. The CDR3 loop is CASSGGQGASYEQYF. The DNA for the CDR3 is TGTGCCAGCAGCGGGGGACAGGGGGCTTCCTACGAGCAGTACTTC.